Listed below are T cell receptor beta chains from one sample, sequenced in a study of blood T cells in healthy people across ages. TCRdb reprocessed the 5' RACE reads via MiXCR and lists one record per CDR3 protein. The data hold fewer than 700,000 distinct CDR3 sequences, with more than 45% observed a single time. Sequencing used blood. These receptors were collected from a man older than 75 in good health. CDR3s include the opening cysteine and the closing phenylalanine or tryptophan. The D gene is left open where the match is weak. Some rows mark clone size as missing; the rest say once, few, many or name a class of expanded clone.

TRBV7-3	NA	TRBJ1-2	NA	TGTGCCAGCAGCTTAGACGGGACATACGGCTACACCTTC	CASSLDGTYGYTF
TRBV7-2	NA	TRBJ2-7	NA	TGTGCCAGCAGCTTTGGCAGAGAGTACAATGAGCAGTACTTC	CASSFGREYNEQYF
TRBV3-1	NA	TRBJ2-7	few	TGTGCCAGCAGCCAATGGGGGATTAACGAGCAGTACTTC	CASSQWGINEQYF
TRBV6-5	NA	TRBJ1-1	many	TGTGCCAGCAGTTATCTGGCAGAAGCTTTCTTT	CASSYLAEAFF
TRBV20-1	NA	TRBJ2-3	few	TGCAGTGCAACTACTAGCAGTGGCACAGATACGCAGTATTTT	CSATTSSGTDTQYF
TRBV10-3	NA	TRBJ2-4	NA	TGTGCCATCAGTGAAGGACACCTCGAACAGTACTTC	CAISEGHLEQYF
TRBV5-1	NA	TRBJ2-5	many	TGCGCCAGCAGAGAGGCGGAGACCCAGTACTTC	CASREAETQYF
TRBV7-2	TRBD2	TRBJ2-1	NA	TGTGCCAGCAGCTTAGCTAGCGGGAGGGGTGAGCAGTTCTTC	CASSLASGRGEQFF
TRBV7-9	TRBD1	TRBJ2-4	NA	TGTGCCAGCAGCTCGGACAGGGGGATGATGGCCAAAAACATTCAGTACTTC	CASSSDRGMMAKNIQYF
TRBV9	TRBD1	TRBJ1-1	few	TGTGCCAGCAGCGAGACAGGGGTCGCTGAAGCTTTCTTT	CASSETGVAEAFF
TRBV25-1	NA	TRBJ2-3	once	TGTGCCAGCAGTGAGTTACAGGGAGTGGCGGTCACAGATACGCAGTATTTT	CASSELQGVAVTDTQYF
TRBV5-6	NA	TRBJ2-7	few	TGTGCCAGCAGCTTGGTACTGGAGTACGAGCAGTACTTC	CASSLVLEYEQYF
TRBV9	TRBD1	TRBJ2-1	NA	TGTGCCAGCAGCAACTCCGGGACAGGGGGGACCAATGAGCAGTTCTTC	CASSNSGTGGTNEQFF
TRBV10-3	NA	TRBJ1-2	NA	TGTGCCATCAGTGAGCCCATCTACTATGGCTACACCTTC	CAISEPIYYGYTF
TRBV20-1	NA	TRBJ2-7	NA	TGCAGTGCCAGAACAGGGAAGGGATCCTACGAGCAGTACTTC	CSARTGKGSYEQYF
TRBV7-9	NA	TRBJ2-4	NA	TGTGCCAGCAGCCCAAGCAGGGATATTCCCAAAAACATTCAGTACTTC	CASSPSRDIPKNIQYF